Reported below is one T cell receptor (beta chain). The data belong to a study of T cell changes during pregnancy in multiple sclerosis. Generated by immunoSEQ multiplex PCR, the TCRdb table keeps only in-frame clones and is missing some. The repertoire holds tens of thousands of clones, with about 88% as singletons. The TCR was taken from a female donor with multiple sclerosis, enrolled in a pregnancy study. This sample comprised CD4+ T cells from peripheral blood mononuclear cells, obtained in the second trimester of pregnancy.

CDR3 in DNA: TGTGCCAGCAGCGCTATGACTAGCGGGAGGGAGACCCAGTACTTC. Translation: CASSAMTSGRETQYF. The gene calls are TRBV2 and TRBJ2-5; 13 bases agree with TRBD2. The CDR3 runs 15 residues. V gave up 6 bases and J gave up 5 bases; unmatched junction bases: 6. Germline V CDR1 and CDR2: SNHLY, FYNNEI.